This passage covers 10 T cell receptor beta chains from one sample sequenced in a study of Ad26.COV2.S vaccination and SARS-CoV-2 variants. Noted treatment: roughly 19 received Ad26.COV2.S at low or high dose, single or two shots; about five received placebo; per-sample allocation not given. Material that was analyzed had been drawn on day 63 after the first vaccine or placebo injection. The assay was immunoSEQ multiplex PCR, and TCRdb's table has in-frame clones only and misses some. The sample has fewer than 400,000 clones, over 80% seen once. The sequencing here drew on peripheral blood, taken in a trial of Ad26.COV2.S vaccine versus placebo. These receptors were taken from a person between 18 and 65 years old who received the Ad26.COV2.S COVID-19 vaccine or a placebo.

The chain couples TRBV5-6 to TRBJ2-1; no clear D. The germline V and J ends were trimmed by 0 bases and 8 bases, with 15 bases remaining between them. From germline, CDR1 is SGHDT and CDR2 YYEEEE. The CDR3 is made up of 15 amino acids. CDR3 residues: CASSLAPSSIHEQFF. The CDR3 DNA reads TGTGCCAGCAGCTTGGCACCCAGCAGTATACATGAGCAGTTCTTC.

This rearrangement joins TRBV6-5 to TRBJ1-1; the D is unclear. The CDR3 is 13 residues long. The germline V and J ends were trimmed by 6 bases and 6 bases, with 14 bases remaining between them. The germline gives CDR1 MNHEY, CDR2 SVGAGI. The CDR3 protein is CASSLQLLSEAFF. The CDR3 nucleotides read TGTGCCAGCAGCTTACAGCTTCTCTCTGAAGCTTTCTTT.

V gene TRBV6-5 combines with J gene TRBJ1-4, with 11 bases identical to TRBD1. The CDR3 contains 15 residues. The V gene's germline CDR1 is MNHEY and CDR2 SVGAGI. Trimming cost V 4 bases and J 8 bases; bases outside gene matches: 6. The CDR3, as DNA: TGTGCCAGCAGTTCCCCACGGGACAGGGGGGAAAAACTGTTTTTT. Protein product: CASSSPRDRGEKLFF.

The chain employs TRBV6-5 and TRBJ1-2; D is perhaps TRBD1 (5 bases). In germline, CDR1 is MNHEY, CDR2 SVGAGI. The CDR3 length is 13 residues. Trimming left V 6 bases short and J 5 bases short, with 13 bases between. The CDR3 DNA sequence: TGTGCCAGCAGGGCTCAGGGACTGTATGGCTACACCTTC. This sequence encodes CASRAQGLYGYTF.

CDR3 protein: CASSFGDRSTREQFF. The CDR3 region has the DNA TGCGCCAGCAGCTTCGGGGACCGCTCGACCCGGGAGCAGTTCTTC. V gene TRBV5-1 combines with J gene TRBJ2-1; the D call may be TRBD1 or TRBD2 (5 bases each). The V end was cut by 2 bases, the J end by 10 bases, with 19 bases between. Germline CDR1 reads SGHRS; CDR2 reads YFSETQ. The CDR3 consists of 15 residues.

J is TRBJ1-2 and V is TRBV7-9, with unresolved D. Germline lookup yields CDR1 SEHNR and CDR2 FQNEAQ (reference sequence). The CDR3 covers 15 residues. Trimming shortened V by 4 bases and J by 4 bases, and 16 bases separated the two germline ends. The DNA for the CDR3 is TGTGCCAGCAGCTCAGAGGGCATGGACTTCTATGGCTACACCTTC. Translating it yields CASSSEGMDFYGYTF.

The chain combines TRBV18 with TRBJ1-2; 7 bases agree with TRBD1. The CDR3 is made up of 17 amino acids. Unmatched junction bases numbered 11, after V lost 1 base and J lost 3 bases. Per germline, CDR1 KGHSH and CDR2 LQKENI. The CDR3 DNA follows: TGTGCCAGCTCACCACAGATATTTGGGACAGCAGACTATGGCTACACCTTC. Protein sequence: CASSPQIFGTADYGYTF.

The CDR3 loop reads CASSYADSWDEQFF. The CDR3 bases are TGTGCCAGCAGTTACGCCGATTCATGGGATGAGCAGTTCTTC. J is TRBJ2-1 and V is TRBV6-6, with D hard to call. The germline V gene encodes CDR1 MNHNY and CDR2 SVGAGI (reference sequence). This CDR3 has 14 amino acids. Trimming shortened V by 2 bases and J by 8 bases, and 13 bases separated the two germline ends.

V usage is TRBV28 and J usage is TRBJ2-2; TRBD1 agrees at 8 bases. The J segment lost 2 bases and the V segment lost 3 bases, leaving 2 bases of the junction unmatched. CDR1 is MDHEN and CDR2 is SYDVKM in the germline V gene. This CDR3 region has 15 residues. CDR3 sequence (DNA): TGTGCCAGCAGTTTTGGGACAGGAAACACCGGGGAGCTGTTTTTT. Its translation: CASSFGTGNTGELFF. The complete variable domain, with remaining parts taken from reference TRBV28 and TRBJ2-2, reads DVKVTQSSRYLVKRTGEKVFLECVQDMDHENMFWYRQDPGLGLRLIYFSYDVKMKEKGDIPEGYSVSREKKERFSLILESASTNQTSMYLCASSFGTGNTGELFFGEGSRLTVL.

This chain joins TRBV20-1 and TRBJ2-1, with 7 bases matching TRBD2. Germline-derived CDR1 and CDR2 are DFQATT and SNEGSKA (reference sequence). Trimming took 6 bases from V and 15 from J; bases not matched to a gene: 11. This CDR3 spans 11 amino acids. The CDR3 protein is CSARTSAGGFF. For the CDR3, the DNA is TGCAGTGCACGAACTAGCGCTGGAGGGTTCTTC.